This is a list of T cell receptor beta chains from one sample in a study of STAT5B mutations in CD4+ large granular lymphocyte leukemia. Data came from immunoSEQ multiplex PCR; TCRdb stores just in-frame clones and leaves some out. Among tens of thousands of clones, 65% to 70% were seen once, and the ten largest hold 1.5% to 2%. Sequenced input: CD4+ T cells from blood buffy coats. Receptors originate from a human donor in good health. Both conserved end residues are part of each CDR3. The order of the fields is V gene, J gene, clone size, CDR3 protein. Not all rows give a size; the values are once, few, many and, for expanded clones, a class.

TRBV2	TRBJ2-6	NA	CASSEAGSGANVLTF
TRBV5-8	TRBJ2-3	NA	CASSAAGTSKLDTQYF
TRBV18	TRBJ1-2	NA	CASSPGTDNNYGYTF
TRBV2	TRBJ1-2	NA	CACQSSGNGYTF
TRBV6-5	TRBJ2-5	NA	CASSPRASGQETQYF
TRBV7-3	TRBJ1-1	NA	CASRLVGGPMNTEAFF
TRBV5-1	TRBJ1-4	NA	CASSLDGGTPPYNEKLFF
TRBV19	TRBJ2-6	few	CASSFSGANVLTF
TRBV4-3	TRBJ2-3	NA	CASSQGRGRRGHTDTQYF
TRBV25-1	TRBJ1-1	NA	CASLGNTEAFF
TRBV5-6	TRBJ2-7	NA	CASSPVGGGFSYEQYF
TRBV10-3	TRBJ1-2	few	CAINRQSHGYTF
TRBV27	TRBJ1-2	NA	CASRLTGGANYGYTF
TRBV6-1	TRBJ1-2	once	CASSGGSYQGGYTF
TRBV6-6	TRBJ1-1	once	CASRRGQGGVDTEAFF
TRBV7-8	TRBJ2-5	NA	CASSPRQGTQETQYF
TRBV4-2	TRBJ1-5	NA	CASSRSTGANQPQHF
TRBV4-2	TRBJ2-7	NA	CASSQDQDRGSGEQYF
TRBV15	TRBJ2-2	few	CATSRDRASGELFF
TRBV7-2	TRBJ1-6	NA	CASSLRVGGQGGPPLHF
TRBV19	TRBJ1-5	NA	CASSWNDRGGSQPQHF
TRBV7-3	TRBJ1-1	few	CASSLLPGRTEAFF
TRBV7-3	TRBJ2-1	NA	CASSSANNEQFF
TRBV11-3	TRBJ2-2	NA	CASSFGGDGELFF
TRBV5-5	TRBJ2-7	few	CASSPQGDEQYF
TRBV19	TRBJ2-6	NA	CASSTRRAQYGANVLTF
TRBV7-2	TRBJ2-3	NA	CASRRLAGSTDTQYF
TRBV10-3	TRBJ1-4	NA	CATRGGAGGHEKLFF
TRBV14	TRBJ1-1	NA	CASSPGGLVGGEAFF
TRBV7-2	TRBJ2-2	NA	CASSLYSPGELFF
TRBV7-3	TRBJ1-2	once	CASSLTAGDPGGYTF
TRBV18	TRBJ2-5	NA	CASSPGDGETQYF
TRBV5-1	TRBJ1-3	NA	CASSLVQGLGNTIYF
TRBV29-1	TRBJ1-3	NA	CSVASGIGNTIYF
TRBV10-1	TRBJ1-1	few	CASRSGTSNTEAFF
TRBV7-2	TRBJ2-7	NA	CASSLSHTNPGQYF
TRBV21-1	TRBJ2-7	NA	CASSGRDRGFEQYF
TRBV10-3	TRBJ2-7	NA	CAISESRVPEQYF